Below are 17 T cell receptor beta chains sequenced from a single sample in a study of human T cells and chemical hapten exposure. From the RACE reads, TCRdb called clonotypes with MiXCR, one entry per CDR3 protein. The sample lists around 380,000 distinct CDR3 sequences, 4.5% to 5.5% seen once, with around 8% in the top ten. Time point indicated: pre-sensitization, week 0. Treatment described: therapeutic diphenylcyclopropenone sensitization with weekly scalp DPC. The sequences come from whole blood, collected in connection with sensitization to the hapten diphenylcyclopropenone (DPC). The source of these receptors is a woman aged 18-30 years with alopecia areata. Some clones in this sample may be carry-over from other donors' samples.

This clonotype was observed a few times. The gene calls are TRBV7-9 and TRBJ2-6, with D unclear. Trimming took off 3 bases at V and 3 bases at J, with 9 bases between the two ends. The CDR3 length is 15 residues. Germline CDR1 is SEHNR and CDR2 is FQNEAQ (reference sequence). CDR3 DNA sequence: TGTGCCAGCAGCTTCGGCGGCATTGGGGCCAACGTCCTGACTTTC. It specifies CASSFGGIGANVLTF.

This clonotype has at least ten counts. This rearrangement joins TRBV12-3 or TRBV12-4 to TRBJ1-3; D ambiguous. Deletions cut 3 bases from V and 4 bases from J, with 7 bases between. CDR3 length equals 13 residues. The CDR3 spells CASSFYSGNTIYF. The CDR3 DNA is TGTGCCAGCAGTTTTTATTCAGGAAACACCATATATTTT.

This clonotype has a count of ten or more. This chain connects TRBV12-3 or TRBV12-4 to TRBJ1-1; tentative D call: TRBD1 (6 bases). V lost 7 bases to trimming and J lost 5 bases, with 20 bases between them. The CDR3 is 15 amino acids. CDR3 in amino acids: CASTAYSKGTTEAFF. The CDR3 nucleotides are TGTGCCAGCACCGCGTACAGCAAGGGGACAACTGAAGCTTTCTTT.

The chain links TRBV7-9 to TRBJ1-1; D possibly corresponds to TRBD1 (6 bases). This CDR3 comprises 16 residues. V was cut by 4 bases and J by 0 bases, with 15 bases left in between. The germline gives CDR1 SEHNR, CDR2 FQNEAQ (reference sequence). The CDR3 loop reads CASSSSTGPLNTEAFF. The CDR3 DNA reads as TGTGCCAGCAGCTCCTCAACAGGGCCACTGAACACTGAAGCTTTCTTT.

CDR3 region: CASSLGPKGNSGANVLTF. The CDR3 nucleotides read TGTGCCAGCAGCTTAGGACCCAAAGGGAACTCTGGGGCCAACGTCCTGACTTTC. This chain connects TRBV11-2 to TRBJ2-6; D is ambiguous. From germline, CDR1 is SGHAT and CDR2 FQNNGV. CDR3 size: 18 residues. The ends were cut back, 1 base at V and 0 bases at J, with 13 bases in the middle.

This clonotype turned up a few times. The rearrangement uses TRBV28 and TRBJ2-2; D gene ambiguous. The CDR3 runs 17 residues. V lost 4 bases and J lost 2, with 17 bases in between. Germline-derived CDR1 and CDR2 are MDHEN and SYDVKM. CDR3 DNA: TGTGCCAGCAGTTATCGAAGCAGTTTTCTTAACACCGGGGAGCTGTTTTTT. It codes for CASSYRSSFLNTGELFF.

The rearrangement uses TRBV16 and TRBJ1-1, with a weak D call TRBD1 (6 bases). The germline V gene encodes CDR1 KGHSY and CDR2 FQNENV. V shed 0 bases and J shed 0 bases, with 11 bases lying between them. The CDR3 totals 16 residues. The chain's CDR3 is CASSQSSGQLNTEAFF. The CDR3 DNA follows: TGTGCCAGCAGCCAATCCTCTGGACAGTTGAACACTGAAGCTTTCTTT.

This clonotype was counted ten times or more. This chain joins TRBV7-8 and TRBJ1-1, with TRBD1 identical over 8 bases. The V and J ends lost 5 bases and 4 bases, in that order; junction bases with no gene match: 9. In germline, CDR1 is SGHVS, CDR2 FQNEAQ. The CDR3 is 15 amino acids. The CDR3 here is CASSPRTGTGTEAFF. The CDR3 nucleotides read TGTGCCAGCAGCCCACGGACAGGGACGGGCACTGAAGCTTTCTTT.

This clonotype has only a few counts. This rearrangement joins TRBV7-9 to TRBJ1-1; D unresolved. Trimming took off 0 bases at V and 1 base at J, with 12 bases between the two ends. CDR3 size: 16 residues. Germline values: CDR1 SEHNR, CDR2 FQNEAQ (reference sequence). The CDR3 is CASSLASSIENTEAFF. The CDR3 DNA sequence: TGTGCCAGCAGCTTAGCATCATCGATCGAGAACACTGAAGCTTTCTTT.

This clonotype came up a few times. This chain uses TRBV25-1 with TRBJ1-3, with TRBD1 as a possible D gene (6 bases). The CDR3 is 17 residues long. V lost 2 bases, J lost 0 bases, and 14 bases lay in between. The germline CDR1 and CDR2 sequences are MGHDK and SYGVNS. CDR3 bases: TGTGCCAGCAGTGAAAATTGGGGGGCCCTCTCTGGAAACACCATATATTTT. Translated: CASSENWGALSGNTIYF.

A few counts support this clonotype. The chain couples TRBV2 to TRBJ1-6; D not certain. The CDR3 extends over 14 amino acids. Trimming took off 6 bases at V and 6 bases at J, with 12 bases between the two ends. Germline lookup yields CDR1 SNHLY and CDR2 FYNNEI. This chain's CDR3 is CASRRTEPNSPLHF. Here the CDR3 DNA reads TGTGCCAGCAGAAGGACGGAACCTAATTCACCCCTCCACTTT.

This clonotype has just a few counts. This sequence joins TRBV6-2 or TRBV6-3 and TRBJ2-6; 9 bases are shared with TRBD1. The trim removed 2 bases at V and 2 bases at J, leaving 10 bases unmatched. Per germline, CDR1 MNHEY and CDR2 SVGEGT. The CDR3 has 19 amino acids. The CDR3 region is CASSYDKGQGTAGANVLTF. As DNA, the CDR3 is TGTGCCAGCAGTTACGATAAGGGACAGGGCACTGCTGGGGCCAACGTCCTGACTTTC.

The chain recombines TRBV7-6 with TRBJ2-3, with D tentatively TRBD2 (5 bases). The CDR3 consists of 17 residues. CDR1 is SGHVS and CDR2 is FNYEAQ in the germline V gene. Trimming took 3 bases from V and 1 from J, leaving 17 bases between them. The CDR3 coding sequence is TGTGCCAGCAGCTTTTTTCTTCGAGGGCGCGGCACAGATACGCAGTATTTT. Protein sequence: CASSFFLRGRGTDTQYF.

At least ten counts were recorded for this clonotype. The chain carries TRBV10-3 and TRBJ2-3; D remains unclear. V was pared by 8 bases and J by 2 bases, with 5 bases between. Per the germline V gene, CDR1 is ENHRY and CDR2 is SYGVKD. This CDR3 is built from 11 residues. In nucleotides, the CDR3 is TGTGCCATCGGCCACACAGATACGCAGTATTTT. Translating it yields CAIGHTDTQYF.

Note on this clonotype: A much larger clone is a single base away; this may be a read error. The V gene is TRBV28, the J gene TRBJ2-1; D perhaps matches TRBD1 (6 bases). This CDR3 region has 15 residues. Germline loops: CDR1 MDHEN, CDR2 SYDVKM. CDR3 sequence (DNA): TGTGACAGCAGTGCTACTCAGGGGACGCACAATGAGCAGTTCTTC. This encodes CDSSATQGTHNEQFF.

This clonotype was observed at least ten times. This chain's CDR3 is CASSLDLGQTSVEKLFF. The CDR3 nucleotides read TGTGCCAGCAGTTTGGACCTAGGACAGACGTCGGTTGAAAAACTGTTTTTT. The V call is TRBV28, the J call TRBJ1-4; a weak D match, TRBD1 (6 bases). The V and J ends lost 3 bases and 7 bases respectively, with 21 bases between them. CDR3 length: 17 amino acids. Germline assignment: CDR1 MDHEN and CDR2 SYDVKM.

The rearrangement links TRBV7-2 to TRBJ1-2, with 8 bases matching TRBD1. The CDR3 runs 12 residues. With 7 bases clipped from V and 6 bases from J, the junction kept 4 bases outside the gene matches. Germline CDR1 SGHTA, CDR2 FQGNSA. CDR3 DNA: TGTGCCAGCACCCTGACAGGGGATGGCTACACCTTC. Its translation: CASTLTGDGYTF.